This TCR beta chain derives from a study of cytomegalovirus exposure and HLA in healthy donors. The wider study: A data release that came early held 80 million or so unique TCRs from HLA-typed donors.

The CDR3 length is 20 residues. Germline V gene lookup returns CDR1 MDHEN and CDR2 SYDVKM. V lost 3 bases and J lost 6; bases outside the gene matches: 22. General study points: Prior analysis indicated that the majority of TCR beta V segments exhibited productivity approximately 87% or approximately 30% of the time.

In regard to this clone: The antigen is not known.

Use of 60 Vbeta and 13 Jbeta primers characterized the PCR. Assay used: immunoSEQ multiplex PCR; TCRdb lists only in-frame clones, some missing. The sample has 110,000 to 150,000 clones; roughly 80% are singletons. This sequence originates from a male donor in good health and CMV-seronegative. This chain joins TRBV28 and TRBJ2-1; 8 bases line up with TRBD2. Input material: PBMCs. In DNA, the CDR3 is TGTGCCAGCAGTTTTCCCCCTATTGCCGGGAGGGCCAAGGGCGGCAATGAGCAGTTCTTC. Encoded protein: CASSFPPIAGRAKGGNEQFF.